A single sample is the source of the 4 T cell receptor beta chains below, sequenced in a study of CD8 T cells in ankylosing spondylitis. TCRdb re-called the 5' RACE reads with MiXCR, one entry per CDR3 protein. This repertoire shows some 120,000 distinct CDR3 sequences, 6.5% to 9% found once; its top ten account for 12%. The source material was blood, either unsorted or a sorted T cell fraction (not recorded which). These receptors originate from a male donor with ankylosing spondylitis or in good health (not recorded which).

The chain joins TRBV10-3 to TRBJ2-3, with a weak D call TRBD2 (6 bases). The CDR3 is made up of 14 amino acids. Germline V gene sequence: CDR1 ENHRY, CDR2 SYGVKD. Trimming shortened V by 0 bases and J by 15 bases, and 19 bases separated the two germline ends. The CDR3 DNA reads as TGTGCCATCAGTGAGTCGGGGTCGACTAGGATGGGTTATTTT. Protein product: CAISESGSTRMGYF.

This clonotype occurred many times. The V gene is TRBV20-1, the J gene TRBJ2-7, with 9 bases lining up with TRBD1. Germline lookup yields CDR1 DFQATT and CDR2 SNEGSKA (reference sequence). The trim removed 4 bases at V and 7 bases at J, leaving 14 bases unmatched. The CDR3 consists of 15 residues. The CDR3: CSATQPGQGGPEQYF. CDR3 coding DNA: TGCAGTGCTACGCAACCGGGACAGGGAGGTCCAGAGCAGTACTTC.

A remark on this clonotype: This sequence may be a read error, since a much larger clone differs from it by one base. The CDR3, as DNA: TGTGCCAGCAGCTTAGACGGGAGCTCCTACAATGATCAGTTCTTC. This sequence encodes CASSLDGSSYNDQFF. The chain recombines TRBV7-7 with TRBJ2-1; weak D call: TRBD2 (6 bases). The CDR3 is made up of 15 amino acids. Germline CDR1 is SSHAT and CDR2 is FNYEAQ (reference sequence).

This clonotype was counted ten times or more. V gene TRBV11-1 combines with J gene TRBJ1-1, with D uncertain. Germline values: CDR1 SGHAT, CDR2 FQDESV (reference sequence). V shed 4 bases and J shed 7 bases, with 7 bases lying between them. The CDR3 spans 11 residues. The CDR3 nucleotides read TGTGCCAGCAGCTACGACGGTGAAGCTTTCTTT. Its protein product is CASSYDGEAFF.